The sequence of this TCR beta chain was determined in a study of blood T cell repertoires in COVID-19 (TCRdb year 2020). The study in broad terms: Collaborator samples came from the United States, Italy and Spain and covered acute and convalescent phases of COVID-19. Sample metadata almost always included a de-identified subject ID, COVID-19 status, age in years and sex. Subjects who had been exposed to COVID-19, were actively infected with it, or had recovered from it provided the deeply sampled blood TCRbeta repertoires that made up the dataset. The prospective study material was composed of cDNA or gDNA derived from T cells, B-cell-depleted T cells, or PBMCs. Where available, HLA class I and class II types were obtained from metadata supplied by the sample provider rather than from assay-based typing. Samples were obtained from the ongoing ImmuneRACE study (first 160 participants) and from 1,000 to 1,500 subjects provided by 6 global collaborators. The repertoires were released in a freely available public database meant as a resource for research on the immune response to SARS-CoV-2.

Whole blood was collected in K2EDTA tubes by collaborating institutions according to the institutions' own protocols. For TCRbeta analysis, collaborators shipped samples in one of three forms: frozen whole blood, isolated PBMCs, or DNA extracted from either of those sample types. Overall study results and their limits: The quantity of clinical and demographic metadata differed by source and by participant and was supplied without curation.

On this clone: No antigen is known for it. Qualities for individual bases were not recorded, and no much larger clone is one base off.

TCRbeta CDR3 regions were amplified from genomic DNA by means of the immunoSEQ Assay, a bias-controlled multiplex PCR. The original pipeline was this. The number of nucleated cells in each sample was estimated from the amplification of reference gene primers within the assay. Sequence reads were collapsed and filtered to measure the absolute abundance of every unique TCRbeta CDR3 rearrangement. For each sample, productive Simpson clonality was calculated by taking the square root of Simpson's diversity index across productive rearrangements. The table was pulled from immuneACCESS by TCRdb, which kept in-frame rearrangements only. Such tables lose some clones; where checked, under half of the loss comes from unresolved V genes, and the rest has no known cause. D and trimming were read from the DNA, whereas the V and J calls and clone size are those reported in that table. The sample table shows 40,000 to 55,000 clones, and approximately 84% are seen once. The ten largest clonotypes hold 4% to 5.5% of the sample.

Per the germline V gene, SGHTA is the CDR1 and FQGNSA is the CDR2. Unmatched junction bases come to 6, with V trimmed by 6 bases and J by 7 bases. The CDR3 starts with the cysteine, ends with the phenylalanine, and has 13 residues. Only the CDR3 region is kept as DNA, spanning 39 bases read in frame from base 1. The source material was peripheral blood. This receptor was taken from a man between 50 and 59 years old with active COVID-19. The sequence is built from TRBV7-2 and TRBJ1-2; 9 junctional bases match TRBD1. The nucleotides read TGTGCCAGCAGAATTACAGGGGGCGCTGGCTACACCTTC. The encoded protein is CASRITGGAGYTF.